This T cell receptor (beta chain) originates from a study of cytomegalovirus exposure and HLA in healthy donors. This clone was found once. The CDR3 has 14 residues. Trimming cost V 0 bases and J 7 bases, with 9 bases left between them. Germline V gene data show CDR1 as SGHNT and CDR2 as YENEEA. Primers included in the PCR were 60 Vbeta and 13 Jbeta primers. Produced via immunoSEQ multiplex PCR; TCRdb's table is partial and in-frame only. The sample contains 200,000 to 300,000 clones, approximately 84% of which appear only once. The chain couples TRBV11-3 to TRBJ2-2; D is uncertain. The TCR sequence derives from a woman aged 40 to 49 in good health and CMV-seropositive. Material: PBMCs. The chain's CDR3 is CASSLDRQVGELFF. The CDR3 region has the DNA TGTGCCAGCAGCTTAGATCGGCAGGTCGGGGAGCTGTTTTTT.